One TCR beta chain is described in this entry. These data come from a study of blood T cell repertoires in COVID-19. Whole-study context: The United States, Italy and Spain supplied acute and convalescent COVID-19 samples.

The authors' processing: Counts of nucleated cells, estimated from reference gene primer amplification, were obtained. The method was immunoSEQ multiplex PCR; TCRdb's version includes in-frame clones alone and lacks a portion of them. That table gives V, J and clone size, and the DNA gave D and trimming. Among around 150,000 clones listed, over 80% were seen once. The CDR3 runs 13 residues. CDR1 and CDR2 from the germline V gene are LNHDA and SQIVND (reference sequence). Between the trimmed V and J ends, which lost 1 base and 6 bases, there was a span of 9 bases. Sequencing was performed on peripheral blood. The receptor comes from a man in his thirties or forties with COVID-19, enrolled during active disease. V and J are TRBV19 and TRBJ1-2; TRBD1 is a possible D gene (6 bases). The CDR3 DNA is TGTGCCAGTAGTATAGCCGCAGGGGATGGCTACACCTTC. Translating gives CASSIAAGDGYTF.